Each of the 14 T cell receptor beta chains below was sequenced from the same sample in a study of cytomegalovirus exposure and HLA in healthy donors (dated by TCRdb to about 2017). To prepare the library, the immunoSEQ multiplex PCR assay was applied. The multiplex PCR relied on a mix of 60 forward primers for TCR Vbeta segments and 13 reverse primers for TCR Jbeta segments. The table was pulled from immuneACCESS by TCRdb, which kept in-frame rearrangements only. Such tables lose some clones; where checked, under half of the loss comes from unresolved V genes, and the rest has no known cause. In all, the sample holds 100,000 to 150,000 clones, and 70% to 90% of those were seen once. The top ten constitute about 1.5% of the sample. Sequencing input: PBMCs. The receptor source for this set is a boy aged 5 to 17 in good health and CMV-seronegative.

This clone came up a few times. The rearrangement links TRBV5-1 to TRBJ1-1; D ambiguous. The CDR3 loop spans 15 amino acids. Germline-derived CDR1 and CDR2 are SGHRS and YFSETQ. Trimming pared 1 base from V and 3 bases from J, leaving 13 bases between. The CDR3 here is CASSLFVGQDTEAFF. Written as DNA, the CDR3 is TGCGCCAGCAGCTTGTTTGTGGGTCAGGACACTGAAGCTTTCTTT.

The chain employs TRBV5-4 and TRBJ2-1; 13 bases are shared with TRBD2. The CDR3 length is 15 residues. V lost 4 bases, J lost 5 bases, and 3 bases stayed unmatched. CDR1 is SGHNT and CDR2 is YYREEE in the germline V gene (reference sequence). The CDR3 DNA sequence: TGTGCCAGCAGCGCCGGGACTAGCGGGAACAATGAGCAGTTCTTC. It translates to CASSAGTSGNNEQFF.

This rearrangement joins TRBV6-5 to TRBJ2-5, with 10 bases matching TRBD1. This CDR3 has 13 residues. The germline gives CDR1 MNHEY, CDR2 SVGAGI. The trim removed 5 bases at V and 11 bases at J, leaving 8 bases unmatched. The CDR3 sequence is CASSQTGGREQYF. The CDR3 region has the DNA TGTGCCAGCAGTCAGACAGGGGGCCGGGAGCAGTACTTC.

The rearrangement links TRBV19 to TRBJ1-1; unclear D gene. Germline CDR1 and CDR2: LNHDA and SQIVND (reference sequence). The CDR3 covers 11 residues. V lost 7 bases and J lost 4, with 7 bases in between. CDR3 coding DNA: TGTGCCAGTACAGCAGGCACTGAAGCTTTCTTT. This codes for CASTAGTEAFF.

The CDR3 DNA follows: TGTGCCAGCACCCTCATCGGGATGGGATACAATGAGCAGTTCTTC. Its protein product is CASTLIGMGYNEQFF. The V and J genes are TRBV27 and TRBJ2-1; D perhaps matches TRBD2 (5 bases). V was pared by 7 bases and J by 4 bases, with 17 bases between. CDR3 length equals 15 residues. The germline CDR1 and CDR2 sequences are MNHEY and SMNVEV (reference sequence).

The CDR3 sequence is CASSLEGLDYGYTF. Written as DNA, the CDR3 is TGTGCCAGCAGCTTAGAGGGGCTTGACTATGGCTACACCTTC. The chain employs TRBV13 and TRBJ1-2, with D maybe TRBD1 (5 bases). The CDR3 has 14 residues. Germline V lookup: CDR1 PRHDT, CDR2 FYEKMQ (reference sequence). V shed 1 base and J shed 3 bases, with 9 bases lying between them.

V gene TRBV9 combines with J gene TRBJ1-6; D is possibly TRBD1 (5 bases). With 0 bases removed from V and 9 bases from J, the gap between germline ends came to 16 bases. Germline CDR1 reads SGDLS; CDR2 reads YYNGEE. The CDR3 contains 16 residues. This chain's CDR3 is CASSVEGGAGGSPLHF. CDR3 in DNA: TGTGCCAGCAGCGTAGAAGGAGGGGCGGGCGGTTCACCCCTCCACTTT.

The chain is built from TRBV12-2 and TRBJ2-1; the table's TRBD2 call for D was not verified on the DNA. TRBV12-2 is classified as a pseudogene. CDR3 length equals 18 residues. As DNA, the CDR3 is TGTGCAAGTCGCTGCCAGAGACTAGCGGGAGGGCCGAACAATGAGCAGTTCTTC. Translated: CASRCQRLAGGPNNEQFF.

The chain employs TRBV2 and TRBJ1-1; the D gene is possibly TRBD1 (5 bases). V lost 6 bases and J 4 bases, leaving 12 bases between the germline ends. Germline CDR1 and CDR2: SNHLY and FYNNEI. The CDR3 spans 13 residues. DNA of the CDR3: TGTGCCAGCAGGTCAGGGTCGAGCACTGAAGCTTTCTTT. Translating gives CASRSGSSTEAFF.

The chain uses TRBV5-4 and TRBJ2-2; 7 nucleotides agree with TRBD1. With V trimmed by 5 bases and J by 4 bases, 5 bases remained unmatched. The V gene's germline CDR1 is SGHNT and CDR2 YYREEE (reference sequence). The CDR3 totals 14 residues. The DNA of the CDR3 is TGTGCCAGCAGTACAGGGGTGAGCACCGGGGAGCTGTTTTTT. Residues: CASSTGVSTGELFF.

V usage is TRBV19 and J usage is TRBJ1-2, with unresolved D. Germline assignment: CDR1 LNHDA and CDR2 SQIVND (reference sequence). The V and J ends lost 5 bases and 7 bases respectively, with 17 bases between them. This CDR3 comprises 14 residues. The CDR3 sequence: CASSPAMGSFGYTF. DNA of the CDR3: TGTGCCAGTAGTCCCGCCATGGGCAGCTTTGGCTACACCTTC.

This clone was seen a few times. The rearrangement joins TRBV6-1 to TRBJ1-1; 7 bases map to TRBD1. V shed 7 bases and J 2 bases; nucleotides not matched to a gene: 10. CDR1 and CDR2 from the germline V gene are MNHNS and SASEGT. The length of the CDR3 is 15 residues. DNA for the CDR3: TGTGCCAGCAATAGCCGGGACAGCGGAAACACTGAAGCTTTCTTT. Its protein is CASNSRDSGNTEAFF.

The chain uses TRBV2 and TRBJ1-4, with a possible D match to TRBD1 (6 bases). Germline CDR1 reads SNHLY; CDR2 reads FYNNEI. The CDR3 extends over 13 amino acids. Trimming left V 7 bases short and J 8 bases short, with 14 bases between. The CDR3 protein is CASKNREKEKLFF. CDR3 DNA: TGTGCCAGCAAGAACAGGGAGAAAGAAAAACTGTTTTTT.

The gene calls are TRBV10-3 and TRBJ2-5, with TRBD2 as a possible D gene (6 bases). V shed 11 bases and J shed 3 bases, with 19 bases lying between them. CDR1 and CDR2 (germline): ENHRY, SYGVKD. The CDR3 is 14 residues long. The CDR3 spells CAVRGDFSKETQYF. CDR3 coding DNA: TGTGCCGTCCGAGGGGACTTCTCAAAAGAGACCCAGTACTTC.